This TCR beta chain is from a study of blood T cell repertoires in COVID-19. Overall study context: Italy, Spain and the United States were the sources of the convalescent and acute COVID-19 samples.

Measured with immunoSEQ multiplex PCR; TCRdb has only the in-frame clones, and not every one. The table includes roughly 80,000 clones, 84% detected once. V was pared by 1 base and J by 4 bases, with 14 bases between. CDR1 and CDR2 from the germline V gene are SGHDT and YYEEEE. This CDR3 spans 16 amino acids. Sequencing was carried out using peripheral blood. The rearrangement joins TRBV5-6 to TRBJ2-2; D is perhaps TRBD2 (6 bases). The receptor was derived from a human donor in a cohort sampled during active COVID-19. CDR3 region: CASSLSGRKSTGELFF. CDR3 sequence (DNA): TGTGCCAGCAGCTTGTCAGGGAGGAAGTCCACCGGGGAGCTGTTTTTT.